The T cell receptor (beta chain) described here comes from a study of blood T cells in healthy people across ages. To note about this clonotype: Its antigen is unknown.

Germline CDR1 is SQVTM and CDR2 is ANQGSEA. The V end lost 6 bases, the J end lost 8 bases, and 10 bases lay between the germline ends. The CDR3 runs 10 residues. Through a sample-barcoded 5' primer and a J-beta primer mix, a second PCR was run for 7 to 11 cycles. MiXCR, run by TCRdb on the 5' RACE reads, gives a single entry per CDR3 protein. Altogether 630,000 or so distinct CDR3 sequences are present, approximately 30% being singletons, with the ten largest covering around a sixth. Study-wide results and limits: Long-lived donors carried more naive CD4+ cells and greater diversity than aged donors.

Each individual donor underwent a draw of ten milliliters of peripheral blood. PBMCs were isolated at a quantity of at least 7 million per sample. The TCR sequence derives from an elderly woman in good health. The rearrangement joins TRBV29-1 to TRBJ1-2; D is uncertain. Sample: blood. CDR3 DNA sequence: TGCAGCGTGTCGGCGAGAGGCTACACCTTC. Its protein product is CSVSARGYTF. The variable domain in full, completed from reference TRBV29-1 and TRBJ1-2, reads SAVISQKPSRDICQRGTSLTIQCQVDSQVTMMFWYRQQPGQSLTLIATANQGSEATYESGFVIDKFPISRPNLTFSTLTVSNMSPEDSSIYLCSVSARGYTFGSGTRLTVV.